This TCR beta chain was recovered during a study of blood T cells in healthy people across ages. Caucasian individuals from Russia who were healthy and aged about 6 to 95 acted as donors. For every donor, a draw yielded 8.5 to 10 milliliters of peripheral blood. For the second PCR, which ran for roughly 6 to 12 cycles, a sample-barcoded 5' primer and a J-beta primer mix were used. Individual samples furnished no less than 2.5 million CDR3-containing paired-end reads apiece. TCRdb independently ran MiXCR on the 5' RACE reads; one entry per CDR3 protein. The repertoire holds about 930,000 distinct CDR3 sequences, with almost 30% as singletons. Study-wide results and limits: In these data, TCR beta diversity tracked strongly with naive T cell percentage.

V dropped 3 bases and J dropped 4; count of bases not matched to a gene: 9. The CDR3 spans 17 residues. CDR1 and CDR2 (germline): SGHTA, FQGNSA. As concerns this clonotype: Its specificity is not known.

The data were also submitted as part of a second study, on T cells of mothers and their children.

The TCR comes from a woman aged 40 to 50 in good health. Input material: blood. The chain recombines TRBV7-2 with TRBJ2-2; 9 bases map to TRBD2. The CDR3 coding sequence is TGTGCCAGCAGCTTGCATGGTTTTAGCGGGGGCACCGGGGAGCTGTTTTTT. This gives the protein CASSLHGFSGGTGELFF.